This T cell receptor (beta chain) derives from a study of T cell changes during pregnancy in multiple sclerosis (dated by TCRdb to about 2019). Background for the entire study: In women with multiple sclerosis, the researchers looked at how the T cell repertoire shifted as pregnancy progressed.

This clone has just a few counts. It has no known antigen specificity. Base qualities are not at hand, and no much larger clone is one base apart. Receptor libraries were prepared by the immunoSEQ multiplex PCR assay. TCRdb holds this immuneACCESS table with in-frame rearrangements only. Some clones are missing; in checked studies, unresolved V genes explain under half, and the rest has no known cause. The sample table holds around 71,000 clones, of which roughly 92% were seen once. In total, the top ten clones hold roughly 1.2% of the sample. Sequencing used peripheral blood, obtained in the third trimester of pregnancy. The origin of this receptor is a female donor with multiple sclerosis, enrolled in a pregnancy study.

In nucleotide form, the sequence is TGTGCCAGCAGGGGGCGACAGGGCGTAGGTGGCTACACCTTC. Its product reads: CASRGRQGVGGYTF. The V and J segments used are TRBV2 and TRBJ1-2; the junction holds 7 bases that match TRBD1. Per the germline V gene, SNHLY is the CDR1 and FYNNEI is the CDR2. V ends up 6 bases short and J 7 bases short, with an unmatched junction base count of 11. From the cysteine through the phenylalanine, the CDR3 covers 14 amino acids. Left in the record is the CDR3 DNA by itself, 42 bases read in frame from the first base.